This T cell receptor (beta chain) was recorded in a study of control samples from healthy donors and cancer patients (dated by TCRdb to 2018 to 2021). CDR1 MRHNA and CDR2 SNTAGT were looked up in the germline V gene. The CDR3 measures 14 amino acids from cysteine to phenylalanine. CDR3 DNA is the only sequence kept; it has 42 bases, read in frame from the first base. V is reduced by 6 bases and J by 0 bases, leaving a spacing of 11 bases between them. Library creation used the immunoSEQ multiplex PCR assay. TCRdb provides this immuneACCESS table in a form limited to in-frame rearrangements. Some clones are lacking; in checked studies, under half of them reflect an unresolved V gene, and why the rest are absent is not known. A total of approximately 180,000 clones appear in this sample, about 91% of them only once. About 2% of the sample is taken by the ten largest. Details on this clone: The clone's antigen remains unknown. The input lacks base qualities; no much larger clone sits a single base away.

The sequenced material came from blood. This clonotype was obtained from a woman aged 40 to 50 in good health. The V gene is TRBV6-4 and the J gene is TRBJ1-2; a tentative D call is TRBD1 (5 bases match). The CDR3 in this case is CASSRGSPNYGYTF. DNA sequence: TGTGCCAGCAGCCGGGGCAGTCCTAACTATGGCTACACCTTC.